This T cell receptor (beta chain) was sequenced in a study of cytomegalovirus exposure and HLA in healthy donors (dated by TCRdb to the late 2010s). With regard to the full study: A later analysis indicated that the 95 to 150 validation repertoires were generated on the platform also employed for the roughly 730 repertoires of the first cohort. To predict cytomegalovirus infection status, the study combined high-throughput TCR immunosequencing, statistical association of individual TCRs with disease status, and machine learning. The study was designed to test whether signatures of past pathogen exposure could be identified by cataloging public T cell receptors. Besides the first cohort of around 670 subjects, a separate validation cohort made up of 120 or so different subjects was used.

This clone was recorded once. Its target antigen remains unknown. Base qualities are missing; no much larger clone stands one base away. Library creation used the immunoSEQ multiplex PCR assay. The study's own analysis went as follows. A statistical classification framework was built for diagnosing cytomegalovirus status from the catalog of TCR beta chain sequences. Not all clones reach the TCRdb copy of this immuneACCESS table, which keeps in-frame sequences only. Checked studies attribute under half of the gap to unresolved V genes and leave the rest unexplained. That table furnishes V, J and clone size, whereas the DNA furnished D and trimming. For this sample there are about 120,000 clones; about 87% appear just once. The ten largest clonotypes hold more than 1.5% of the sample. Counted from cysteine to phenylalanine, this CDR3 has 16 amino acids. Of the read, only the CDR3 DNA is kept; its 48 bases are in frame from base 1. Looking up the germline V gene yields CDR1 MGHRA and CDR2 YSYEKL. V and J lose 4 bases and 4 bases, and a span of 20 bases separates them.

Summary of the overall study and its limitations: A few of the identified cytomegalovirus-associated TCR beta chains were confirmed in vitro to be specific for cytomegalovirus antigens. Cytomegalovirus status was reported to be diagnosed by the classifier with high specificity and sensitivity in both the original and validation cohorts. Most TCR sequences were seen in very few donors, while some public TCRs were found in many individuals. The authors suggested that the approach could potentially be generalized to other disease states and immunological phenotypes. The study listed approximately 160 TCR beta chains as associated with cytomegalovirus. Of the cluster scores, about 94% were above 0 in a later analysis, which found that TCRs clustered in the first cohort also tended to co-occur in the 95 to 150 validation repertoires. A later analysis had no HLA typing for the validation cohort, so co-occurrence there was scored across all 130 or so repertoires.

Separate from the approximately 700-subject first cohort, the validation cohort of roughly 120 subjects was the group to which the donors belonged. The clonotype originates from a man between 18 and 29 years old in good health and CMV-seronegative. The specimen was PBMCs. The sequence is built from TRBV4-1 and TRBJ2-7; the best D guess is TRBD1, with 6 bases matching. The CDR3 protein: CASSLNRDTYRYEQYF. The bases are TGCGCCAGCAGCCTAAACAGGGACACTTACAGGTACGAGCAGTACTTC.